This TCR beta chain appears in the sequencing data of a study of HIV-infected patients and healthy controls (dated by TCRdb to the mid-2010s). About the investigation overall: CD4 counts were modestly but significantly increased in about 90% of the 16 patients after three months of therapy, but they remained below normal ranges. CD8 counts did not change consistently during early therapy, while the CD4:CD8 ratio increased slightly. An undetectable viral load was attained by 11 of 16 patients by the second bleed and by all patients after a further year of therapy. Overall T-cell lymphocytopenia was not observed in the patients, and no significant difference from controls was found in total CDR3 counts per chain. The study tested whether deep TCR repertoire sequencing of HIV patients' small blood samples could capture immune perturbation and reconstitution.

This clonotype occurred many times. This receptor's antigen is unknown. No base quality values were provided; no much bigger clone lies one nucleotide off. The junction carries 11 bases between V and J, which are trimmed by 5 bases and 0 bases respectively. CDR1 LNHDA and CDR2 SQIVND are derived from the germline V gene (reference sequence). The CDR3 starts with the cysteine, ends with the phenylalanine, and has 15 residues. Left in the record is the CDR3 DNA by itself, 45 bases read in frame from the first base. Overall study results and their limits: Healthy control repertoires showed roughly threefold more distinct CDR3s and higher Shannon diversity than untreated HIV+ repertoires. The study cohorts differed slightly in age and sex profile, but those differences did not account for the observed differences in diversity. The apparent post-therapy recovery of the Gini index in HIV-infected patients was not reproduced in size-matched repertoire data. HLA typing of donors was not performed in the study. The use of whole blood limited sequencing depth and precluded separation of the dynamics of distinct T-cell subpopulations. Alpha-chain CDR3s from MAIT cells occurred at high frequency in healthy controls but were severely depleted in HIV+ repertoires. Compared with controls, HIV-infected patients showed significantly different mean usage of eight alpha and eight beta V genes. A major limit on how widely the findings apply, in the view of the authors, was that only sixteen HIV-infected individuals were processed. Healthy controls shared more CDR3s between individuals than HIV+ patients, by Jaccard index and by count of highly shared sequences. Unequal numbers of distinct sequences between patients and controls complicated comparisons, and size-matching overweighted rare events from HIV-infected data. HIV-infected repertoires had significantly higher mean Gini indices than controls, possibly reflecting oligoclonality. In the samples, alpha-beta chain pairing was left undetermined. Most CMV-associated CDR3s became more frequent during therapy, although their change was not significant, whereas HIV-associated CDR3s showed a significant decrease in frequency.

500 ng RNA was reverse transcribed with SuperScript III using primers against the alpha and beta constant regions. Separate alpha and beta chain libraries were made by chain-specific third strand synthesis with multiplexing indices. The protocol used a single primer pair to amplify all rearrangements within a chain, which avoided primer bias, and attached molecular barcodes to each cDNA molecule. Purified cDNA was joined by T4 RNA Ligase 1 to a 5' RACE adapter carrying a random hexamer and the SP2 sequencing primer site. With slow temperature ramps used to favor optimal annealing, second strand synthesis was primed from the SP2 site with Phusion polymerase. Each molecule's 12-nucleotide barcode consisted of two random hexamer sequences, both added before amplification and joined together. An amplification PCR of approximately 25 cycles with P5s and P7 primers came after a short first PCR that had added P5 and P7 adapter elements plus a second index. Libraries received roughly 26 PCR cycles in total, were quantified on a Qubit, sized on a Bioanalyzer, and diluted to roughly 3.6 nM. The normalized libraries were sequenced on an Illumina MiSeq using 2 x 250 paired-end kits. MinElute columns were the means by which the reverse transcription reactions were cleaned up, and the reactions were eluted into approximately 10 ul Tris-Cl. Adapter ligations ran for roughly 20 hours at 16 degrees C and were afterwards cleaned with AMPure XP beads at a 1:1 ratio. As for the authors' bioinformatics: A modified Decombinator that output V, J, insert and barcode information was used to process the demultiplexed FASTQ files. Sequences sharing a barcode but differing from the dominant sequence were discarded as errors, and barcodes clustered at Levenshtein distance 3 were counted to estimate original cDNA molecules. For downstream analyses, the R packages ineq, vegan, igraph and RCytoscape were used, along with IMGT nomenclature and CDR3 definitions. To avoid skew from clonal expansion, each TCR was counted once, and V gene usage was computed over distinct sequences. Unique CDR3 amino acid sequences within a donor were connected in similarity networks whenever two sequences differed by a single Levenshtein edit. Published HIV-specific CDR3s (around 91 alpha, 600 to 850 beta) and CMV-specific CDR3s (about 13 alpha, 200 to 300 beta) were compiled and searched for in the repertoires. Lower sequence numbers were not the cause of the decreased diversity in patients, as random subsampling to size-matched repertoires showed. TCRdb reprocessed the public reads (quality trimming at Q25 with fastp, clone calling with MiXCR) and kept in-frame beta chains. CDR3 protein duplicates are merged, each entry listing the most common genes and DNA. The V and J calls and clone size come from TCRdb's table, not from the authors' own analysis. The sample table shows about 10,000 distinct CDR3 sequences, and 5.2% are seen once. Of the sample, just over 14% falls within the top ten clones.

Whole blood was used without cell fractionation, so all unsorted peripheral T cells were reflected in the repertoire. For RNA extraction, an approximately 2.5 ml sample of peripheral blood was drawn into Tempus tubes. The study enrolled HIV-infected adults who had not yet received antiretroviral therapy and were about to begin treatment, and it processed the first sixteen eligible patients. Enrollment excluded patients who had febrile or AIDS-related illness, tumors, hepatitis B or C coinfection, immunomodulatory therapy, recent vaccination or treatment interruptions. Residual genomic DNA was removed with the TURBO-DNase kit and globin mRNA was depleted with GLOBINclear. The study collected pretreatment blood from HIV-infected patients just before antiretroviral therapy was started.

This sequence uses TRBV19 and TRBJ1-5; no D gene is confidently identified. The clonotype comes from an adult with HIV infection. This material consisted of blood, taken before antiretroviral therapy. The CDR3: CASSSEAPSNQPQHF. The bases read TGTGCCAGTAGTTCCGAGGCCCCTAGCAATCAGCCCCAGCATTTT.